These 27 T cell receptor beta chains share one sample of origin, sequenced in a study of shared clonotypes between healthy human individuals. Assay used: immunoSEQ multiplex PCR; TCRdb lists only in-frame clones, some missing. Found here are about 2.3 million clones, just under 95% of them singletons; the top ten hold approximately 0.39%. Sequencing was done on a sample of naive CD4+ T cells from PBMCs. The subset here: CD45RA+ positively selected. Receptors originate from a man between 18 and 29 years old in good health. Some clones in this sample may be carry-over from other donors' samples.

This chain uses TRBV9 with TRBJ1-6; D is unresolved. V dropped 4 bases and J dropped 9 bases, with 11 bases sitting between them. Germline V gives CDR1 SGDLS, CDR2 YYNGEE. This CDR3 region has 13 residues. The CDR3 DNA sequence: TGTGCCAGCAGCATCAATAAGGGTTCACCCCTCCACTTT. Encoded protein: CASSINKGSPLHF.

This chain uses TRBV28 with TRBJ2-4; 7 nucleotides agree with TRBD1. The V gene's germline CDR1 is MDHEN and CDR2 SYDVKM. The J segment lost 7 bases and the V segment lost 8 bases, leaving 11 bases of the junction unmatched. The CDR3 extends over 14 amino acids. The DNA for the CDR3 is TGTGCCAGCGGCCCAGGGGGTAATATGAACATTCAGTACTTC. This codes for CASGPGGNMNIQYF.

Comments on this clone: The sample has other DNA sequences that encode this CDR3 too. The chain links TRBV18 to TRBJ1-3; 7 bases are a match to TRBD1. J gave up 3 bases and V 6 bases, and 2 bases lay outside the gene matches. Germline V gene data show CDR1 as KGHSH and CDR2 as LQKENI. The CDR3 has 13 residues. CDR3 in amino acids: CASSRDSGNTIYF. CDR3 nucleotide sequence: TGTGCCAGCTCCCGGGACAGTGGAAACACCATATATTTT.

This clone has a handful of counts. The J gene is TRBJ1-1, the V gene TRBV6-1; D not certain. The CDR3 is 11 residues long. The V end lost 6 bases, the J end lost 1 base, and 3 bases lay between the germline ends. CDR1 is MNHNS, CDR2 SASEGT, per germline. CDR3 nucleotides: TGTGCCAGCAGGCAGAACACTGAAGCTTTCTTT. Translated, it gives CASRQNTEAFF.

The chain is built from TRBV5-6 and TRBJ2-1; 14 nucleotides align to TRBD2. V lost 2 bases to trimming and J lost 7 bases; unmatched junction nucleotides: 8. CDR1 is SGHDT, CDR2 YYEEEE, per germline. The CDR3 consists of 17 residues. This chain's CDR3 is CASSFEGTSGSWNEQFF. The CDR3 DNA sequence: TGTGCCAGCAGCTTTGAGGGGACTAGCGGGAGTTGGAATGAGCAGTTCTTC.

This rearrangement joins TRBV7-3 to TRBJ1-2; 8 bases match TRBD1. J lost 2 bases, V lost 4 bases, and 3 bases had no gene match. Germline lookup yields CDR1 SGHTA and CDR2 FQGTGA. The CDR3 is 14 residues long. This CDR3 is CASSSGTGNYGYTF. CDR3 bases: TGTGCCAGCAGCTCGGGGACAGGCAACTATGGCTACACCTTC.

This rearrangement joins TRBV7-6 to TRBJ1-1; unclear D gene. V gave up 5 bases and J gave up 1 base, with 8 bases separating them. The CDR3 extends over 13 amino acids. From germline, CDR1 is SGHVS and CDR2 FNYEAQ. CDR3 sequence (DNA): TGTGCCAGCAGCCGCTCAGGGAACACTGAAGCTTTCTTT. It is translated as CASSRSGNTEAFF.

The chain combines TRBV5-1 with TRBJ2-1; 8 bases fit TRBD1. V lost 4 bases and J lost 6; bases outside the gene matches: 12. The length of the CDR3 is 16 residues. Germline-derived CDR1 and CDR2 are SGHRS and YFSETQ. The CDR3 region is CASSELLTGDVNEQFF. CDR3 DNA sequence: TGCGCCAGCAGCGAATTGTTGACAGGGGACGTCAATGAGCAGTTCTTC.

The J gene is TRBJ1-1, the V gene TRBV28; D may be TRBD1 (5 bases). The CDR3 consists of 15 residues. The germline gives CDR1 MDHEN, CDR2 SYDVKM. V dropped 4 bases and J dropped 4 bases, with 16 bases sitting between them. The CDR3 DNA follows: TGTGCCAGCAGTTCTCCCGGGCCTGGGGGCACTGAAGCTTTCTTT. Protein: CASSSPGPGGTEAFF.

This clone has a single count. The genes are TRBV15 and TRBJ2-1, with 8 bases identical to TRBD2. In germline, CDR1 is LNHNV, CDR2 YYDKDF (reference sequence). J was trimmed by 6 bases and V by 1 base; bases with no gene match: 5. The CDR3 sequence is 15 residues long. In DNA form, the CDR3 reads TGTGCCACCAGCAGAGCGGGAGGGGGTCCCAATGAGCAGTTCTTC. Its protein product is CATSRAGGGPNEQFF.

This clone was observed a single time. The chain employs TRBV15 and TRBJ2-1; TRBD2 is a possible D gene (6 bases). The CDR3 is made up of 15 amino acids. With 0 bases removed from V and 9 bases from J, the gap between germline ends came to 15 bases. Germline CDR1 is LNHNV and CDR2 is YYDKDF (reference sequence). In DNA form, the CDR3 reads TGTGCCACCAGCAGAGATAGCGGTCGTGCGGGTGAGCAGTTCTTC. Encoded protein: CATSRDSGRAGEQFF.

V is TRBV11-2 and J is TRBJ2-7, with D possibly matching TRBD2 (5 bases). The V gene lost 4 bases and the J gene lost 0 bases, with 10 bases spanning the gap. The germline V gene encodes CDR1 SGHAT and CDR2 FQNNGV. The CDR3 sequence is 14 residues long. The CDR3 here is CASSSLRGSYEQYF. The CDR3 DNA sequence: TGTGCCAGCAGCTCGCTCCGGGGCTCCTACGAGCAGTACTTC.

CDR3 protein: CASSSPGTEHGYTF. Here the CDR3 DNA reads TGCGCCAGCAGCTCCCCCGGGACAGAACATGGCTACACCTTC. The rearrangement links TRBV5-1 to TRBJ1-2; 7 positions match TRBD1. The CDR3 runs 14 residues. Per the germline V gene, CDR1 is SGHRS and CDR2 is YFSETQ. The V segment lost 3 bases and the J segment 6 bases; nucleotides outside the gene matches: 8.

CDR3 sequence reads: CASRPGGADGYEQYF. In DNA, the CDR3 is TGTGCCAGCAGACCCGGTGGTGCCGACGGATACGAGCAGTACTTC. The gene calls are TRBV6-5 and TRBJ2-7; D remains ambiguous. The V end lost 6 bases, the J end lost 4 bases, and 19 bases lay between the germline ends. Germline lookup yields CDR1 MNHEY and CDR2 SVGAGI. The CDR3 sequence is 15 residues long.

This clone was counted a single time. CDR3 sequence reads: CASRRLAGAYEQYF. In DNA, the CDR3 is TGTGCCAGCAGGCGCCTAGCGGGAGCCTACGAGCAGTACTTC. The V and J genes are TRBV7-2 and TRBJ2-7, with 10 bases identical to TRBD2. V dropped 6 bases and J dropped 2; count of bases not matched to a gene: 4. The CDR3 has 14 amino acids. Germline lookup yields CDR1 SGHTA and CDR2 FQGNSA.

The chain is built from TRBV28 and TRBJ2-2; the D gene is possibly TRBD1 (6 bases). The V gene's germline CDR1 is MDHEN and CDR2 SYDVKM. This CDR3 region has 23 residues. Trimming shortened V by 2 bases and J by 0 bases, and 31 bases separated the two germline ends. The CDR3 sequence is CASSLLWISKGQSPISNTGELFF. In DNA, the CDR3 is TGTGCCAGCAGTTTACTTTGGATCTCAAAGGGACAATCACCTATATCGAACACCGGGGAGCTGTTTTTT. The variable domain in full, with the rest retrieved from reference TRBV28 and TRBJ2-2, is DVKVTQSSRYLVKRTGEKVFLECVQDMDHENMFWYRQDPGLGLRLIYFSYDVKMKEKGDIPEGYSVSREKKERFSLILESASTNQTSMYLCASSLLWISKGQSPISNTGELFFGEGSRLTVL.

This clone was recorded once. This rearrangement joins TRBV6-6 to TRBJ2-3; 7 nucleotides match TRBD1. Germline values: CDR1 MNHNY, CDR2 SVGAGI (reference sequence). The CDR3 loop spans 16 amino acids. Trimming removed 2 bases from V and 3 bases from J; junction bases left unmatched: 8. Written as DNA, the CDR3 is TGTGCCAGCAGTTACGGACATCGACAGGGAACAGATACGCAGTATTTT. Residues: CASSYGHRQGTDTQYF.

This chain joins TRBV6-5 and TRBJ2-3; tentative D call: TRBD1 (5 bases). This CDR3 is 14 amino acids long. CDR1 is MNHEY, CDR2 SVGAGI, per germline. With 2 bases removed from V and 3 bases from J, the gap between germline ends came to 9 bases. The CDR3 is CASSYIDRTDTQYF. The CDR3 bases are TGTGCCAGCAGTTACATTGACAGAACAGATACGCAGTATTTT.

This chain uses TRBV2 with TRBJ2-7, with 7 bases aligning to TRBD1. The germline V gene has CDR1 SNHLY and CDR2 FYNNEI. The CDR3 is 13 amino acids. The ends lost 6 bases at V and 6 bases at J; junction bases unmatched: 8. The CDR3 sequence is CASRPTGTSEQYF. In DNA form, the CDR3 reads TGTGCCAGCAGGCCGACAGGGACCAGCGAGCAGTACTTC.

The gene calls are TRBV2 and TRBJ1-5; TRBD1 matches 9 bases. The CDR3 is 15 residues long. V trimming: 8 bases; J trimming: 0 bases; junction bases outside the gene matches: 5. Germline V lookup: CDR1 SNHLY, CDR2 FYNNEI. DNA of the CDR3: TGTGCCAGCGGGGAACAGGGGGCTAGCAATCAGCCCCAGCATTTT. It is translated as CASGEQGASNQPQHF.

This clone was recorded once. The chain carries TRBV6-6 and TRBJ1-3, with 8 bases matching TRBD1. Germline-derived CDR1 and CDR2 are MNHNY and SVGAGI (reference sequence). This CDR3 spans 14 amino acids. V trimming: 7 bases; J trimming: 7 bases; junction bases outside the gene matches: 9. CDR3 bases: TGTGCCAGCACCGACAGGGGAAGTTGGAACACCATATATTTT. Translation: CASTDRGSWNTIYF.

The J gene is TRBJ1-1, the V gene TRBV6-1, with 9 bases identical to TRBD1. V lost 0 bases and J lost 4; bases outside the gene matches: 3. This CDR3 has 15 residues. CDR1 is MNHNS and CDR2 is SASEGT in the germline V gene. The CDR3 protein is CASSEAGQGRTEAFF. Here the CDR3 DNA reads TGTGCCAGCAGTGAAGCGGGACAGGGTCGCACTGAAGCTTTCTTT.

The rearrangement links TRBV11-2 to TRBJ2-7, with D tentatively TRBD1 (6 bases). The V gene's germline CDR1 is SGHAT and CDR2 FQNNGV. The CDR3 is made up of 14 amino acids. Trimming stripped 5 bases from V and 4 bases from J, with 15 bases between. CDR3 nucleotide sequence: TGTGCCAGCAGCGATGTTGGGGGCGGGTACGAGCAGTACTTC. It translates to CASSDVGGGYEQYF.

J is TRBJ1-2 and V is TRBV7-7; a weak D match, TRBD1 (5 bases). CDR3 size: 15 residues. The germline V and J ends were trimmed by 6 bases and 5 bases, with 19 bases remaining between them. CDR1 SSHAT and CDR2 FNYEAQ come from the germline V gene (reference sequence). CDR3 sequence: CASSHYLTGTYGYTF. CDR3 in DNA: TGTGCCAGCAGTCATTACCTTACCGGGACTTATGGCTACACCTTC.

The chain couples TRBV21-1 to TRBJ2-3. TRBV21-1 constitutes a pseudogene. This CDR3 has 11 amino acids. The CDR3 DNA reads TGTGCCAGCAGCCCTGGGGATACGCAGTATTTT. Translation gives CASSPGDTQYF.

This chain joins TRBV7-9 and TRBJ2-4; TRBD2 matches 12 bases. This CDR3 is built from 16 residues. After removal of 4 bases from V and 4 bases from J, the junction contained 5 bases not matched to a gene. Germline V CDR1 and CDR2: SEHNR, FQNEAQ (reference sequence). The CDR3 is CASSSLTSGSKNIQYF. In nucleotides, the CDR3 is TGTGCCAGCAGCTCGCTGACTAGCGGGAGTAAAAACATTCAGTACTTC.

The CDR3 protein is CAISEGRGGVRETQYF. Here the CDR3 DNA reads TGTGCCATCAGTGAGGGTCGCGGGGGGGTTCGGGAGACCCAGTACTTC. J is TRBJ2-5 and V is TRBV10-3, with TRBD2 matching 9 bases. V shed 2 bases and J 5 bases; nucleotides not matched to a gene: 9. The CDR3 has 16 residues. CDR1 is ENHRY and CDR2 is SYGVKD in the germline V gene.